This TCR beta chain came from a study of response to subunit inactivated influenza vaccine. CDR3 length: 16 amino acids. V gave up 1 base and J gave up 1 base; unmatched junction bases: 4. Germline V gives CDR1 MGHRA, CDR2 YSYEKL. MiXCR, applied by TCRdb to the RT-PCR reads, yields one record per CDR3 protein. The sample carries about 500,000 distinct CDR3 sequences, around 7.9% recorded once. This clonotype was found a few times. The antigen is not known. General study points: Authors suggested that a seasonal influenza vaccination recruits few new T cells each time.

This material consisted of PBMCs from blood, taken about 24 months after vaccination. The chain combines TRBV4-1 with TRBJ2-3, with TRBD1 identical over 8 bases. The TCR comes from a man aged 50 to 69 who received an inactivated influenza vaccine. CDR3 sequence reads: CASSQVRGRGTDTQYF. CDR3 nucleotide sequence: TGCGCCAGCAGCCAAGTCAGGGGGCGCGGCACAGATACGCAGTATTTT.